This record concerns one T cell receptor beta chain sequence. The CDR3 loop spans 16 amino acids. Germline trimming cut 6 bases from V and 8 bases from J; bases unmatched to any gene: 13. Germline CDR1 SNHLY, CDR2 FYNNEI. Some clones are missing from TCRdb's copy, which holds only in-frame ones; the method was immunoSEQ multiplex PCR. The sample records 250,000 to 300,000 clones, about 90% being singletons. This entry belongs to a study of blood T cell repertoires in COVID-19. The TCR originated in a woman in her fifties or sixties who had recovered from COVID-19. The chain couples TRBV2 to TRBJ2-1; TRBD2 matches 10 bases. Sequencing was performed on peripheral blood. The CDR3 sequence is CASRWGAGGPNDEQFF. The CDR3 region has the DNA TGTGCCAGCAGGTGGGGAGCGGGGGGGCCGAACGATGAGCAGTTCTTC.